This entry is about one T cell receptor (beta chain). The data are from a study of control samples from healthy donors and cancer patients. Germline CDR1 and CDR2: SGDLS and YYNGEE. Trimming shortened V by 6 bases and J by 0 bases, and 6 bases separated the two germline ends. The CDR3 contains 13 residues. Generated by immunoSEQ multiplex PCR, the TCRdb table keeps only in-frame clones and is missing some. Counted here are about 100,000 clones, 85% to 95% occurring once; the ten biggest clones make up over 8%. The sequence derives from a man aged 18-30 years in good health. The chain uses TRBV9 and TRBJ2-2, with a weak D call TRBD1 (5 bases). Sequences were obtained from blood. The CDR3: CASTGTNTGELFF. The CDR3 nucleotides read TGTGCCAGCACAGGGACGAACACCGGGGAGCTGTTTTTT.